Each of the 31 T cell receptor beta chains below was sequenced from the same sample in a study of OX40 agonist ivuxolimab in advanced cancers. The library was prepared using the immunoSEQ multiplex PCR assay. TCRdb mirrors the immuneACCESS table, restricted to in-frame sequences. Some clones are absent from its copies; in checked studies, under half trace to an unresolved V gene, and the reason for the others is unknown. Counted in this sample were 45,000 or so clones; about 90% of them appeared once. Jointly, the top ten make up around 1.1% of the sample. This specimen consisted of CD4+ or CD8+ T cells sorted from blood, obtained in a trial of the OX40 agonist ivuxolimab. The receptors were sampled from an adult with an advanced solid tumor such as melanoma, head and neck, liver or kidney cancer.

In nucleotides, the CDR3 is TGTGCCAGCATCCTAGGACTAGCGGGAAGTGGAGCCATACAAGAGACCCAGTACTTC. Its protein product is CASILGLAGSGAIQETQYF. This rearrangement joins TRBV21-1 to TRBJ2-5; TRBD2 is the table's D call and was not checked against the DNA. TRBV21-1 has pseudogene status. CDR3 length equals 19 residues.

The chain couples TRBV18 to TRBJ2-5, with 8 positions matching TRBD2. Judging by the DNA end, TRBJ2-7 fits better; the J call may be wrong. The CDR3 consists of 15 residues. Germline lookup yields CDR1 KGHSH and CDR2 LQKENI. CDR3 DNA sequence: TGTGCCAGCTCTGCTTCTCCCGCGGGAGGCCACGAGCAGTACTTC. Amino acid sequence: CASSASPAGGHEQYF.

The chain is built from TRBV5-4 and TRBJ1-3; D is ambiguous. Germline V gene sequence: CDR1 SGHNT, CDR2 YYREEE (reference sequence). The CDR3 is 13 residues long. Between the trimmed V and J ends, which lost 2 bases and 0 bases, there was a span of 3 bases. The CDR3 DNA reads TGTGCCAGCAGCTTCAACTCTGGAAACACCATATATTTT. This translates into CASSFNSGNTIYF. Supplemented by reference TRBV5-4 and TRBJ1-3, the full variable domain reads ETGVTQSPTHLIKTRGQQVTLRCSSQSGHNTVSWYQQALGQGPQFIFQYYREEENGRGNFPPRFSGLQFPNYSSELNVNALELDDSALYLCASSFNSGNTIYFGEGSWLTVV.

This clone was counted between two and nine times. This chain uses TRBV18 with TRBJ2-1; tentative D call: TRBD2 (6 bases). The CDR3 has 14 amino acids. Germline assignment: CDR1 KGHSH and CDR2 LQKENI. V was trimmed by 4 bases and J by 7 bases, leaving 14 bases between them. The CDR3 DNA is TGTGCCAGCTCACGAATCGCGGGGCTGAATGAGCAGTTCTTC. Its translation: CASSRIAGLNEQFF.

Note on this clone: The same CDR3 also results from other DNA sequences found in this sample. The chain recombines TRBV7-2 with TRBJ2-7; no reliable D call. The germline V and J ends were trimmed by 1 base and 2 bases, with 9 bases remaining between them. The germline V gene encodes CDR1 SGHTA and CDR2 FQGNSA. The length of the CDR3 is 14 residues. The CDR3 loop reads CASSLVGQTYEQYF. The DNA for the CDR3 is TGTGCCAGCAGCTTAGTAGGGCAGACCTACGAGCAGTACTTC.

The table lists this clone with a few counts. V is TRBV14 and J is TRBJ2-7, with D possibly TRBD1 on 6 matching bases. V was shortened by 0 bases and J by 6 bases, with 9 bases between the two germline ends. Germline V lookup: CDR1 SGHDN, CDR2 FVKESK. CDR3 length: 13 amino acids. CDR3: CASSQELGGEQYF. The CDR3 nucleotides read TGTGCCAGCAGCCAAGAACTAGGGGGCGAGCAGTACTTC.

This clone was detected only once. The chain carries TRBV9 and TRBJ2-1; TRBD2 agrees at 7 bases. V trimming: 4 bases; J trimming: 4 bases; junction bases outside the gene matches: 5. The germline CDR1 and CDR2 sequences are SGDLS and YYNGEE. The CDR3 is 14 residues long. The CDR3 DNA reads as TGTGCCAGCAGCAAGGGGACTACATACAATGAGCAGTTCTTC. This codes for CASSKGTTYNEQFF.

The chain combines TRBV6-6 with TRBJ2-3; 9 nucleotides agree with TRBD2. Trimming removed 0 bases from V and 1 base from J; junction bases left unmatched: 2. In germline, CDR1 is MNHNY, CDR2 SVGAGI (reference sequence). The CDR3 consists of 16 residues. CDR3 in amino acids: CASSYSRTSGTDTQYF. The CDR3 DNA follows: TGTGCCAGCAGTTACTCCCGGACTAGCGGCACAGATACGCAGTATTTT.

V is TRBV28 and J is TRBJ2-6; D remains ambiguous. CDR1 is MDHEN and CDR2 is SYDVKM in the germline V gene. The CDR3 length is 16 residues. Between the trimmed V and J ends, which lost 5 bases and 3 bases, there was a span of 14 bases. The CDR3 bases are TGTGCCAGCAGTCCCTTACGGGCTGGTGGGGCCAACGTCCTGACTTTC. Amino acid sequence: CASSPLRAGGANVLTF.

The rearrangement uses TRBV5-8 and TRBJ2-7; perhaps TRBD2 as D (5 bases). Germline values: CDR1 SGHTS, CDR2 YDEGEE. Trimming removed 9 bases from V and 5 bases from J, with 12 bases in between. This CDR3 spans 11 amino acids. CDR3 sequence reads: CATEEAHEQYF. The CDR3 region has the DNA TGTGCCACCGAGGAGGCCCACGAGCAGTACTTC.

V and J are TRBV7-2 and TRBJ2-1; D gene ambiguous. V lost 7 bases, J lost 10 bases, and 14 bases lay in between. Germline-derived CDR1 and CDR2 are SGHTA and FQGNSA. This CDR3 region has 12 residues. This CDR3 is CASTEYKEEQFF. CDR3 DNA sequence: TGTGCCAGCACTGAATACAAAGAAGAGCAGTTCTTC.

CDR3 sequence reads: CASSLARVGYEQYF. CDR3 nucleotides: TGTGCCAGCAGCTTAGCCCGGGTGGGGTACGAGCAGTACTTC. The chain links TRBV11-2 to TRBJ2-7; the D is unclear. Per germline, CDR1 SGHAT and CDR2 FQNNGV. V lost 1 base to trimming and J lost 4 bases, with 11 bases between them. The CDR3 spans 14 residues.

The V and J genes are TRBV5-4 and TRBJ2-7; 10 bases match TRBD1. The CDR3 covers 16 residues. Losses at the gene ends were 4 bases for V and 3 bases for J; bases not matched to a gene: 10. Germline lookup yields CDR1 SGHNT and CDR2 YYREEE (reference sequence). The chain's CDR3 is CASSKVIRTGGYEQYF. CDR3 DNA sequence: TGTGCCAGCAGCAAGGTAATCAGGACAGGGGGCTACGAGCAGTACTTC.

This chain links TRBV19 with TRBJ2-7; D might be TRBD1 (6 bases). CDR3 length: 13 residues. Germline CDR1 reads LNHDA; CDR2 reads SQIVND (reference sequence). V was shortened by 4 bases and J by 6 bases, with 13 bases between the two germline ends. As DNA, the CDR3 is TGTGCCAGTAGTAGGACTGGGACAAGCGAGCAGTACTTC. Protein: CASSRTGTSEQYF.

This clone was detected only once. The chain employs TRBV18 and TRBJ2-7, with D uncertain. Germline V gene sequence: CDR1 KGHSH, CDR2 LQKENI. CDR3 length: 13 residues. Trimming pared 3 bases from V and 5 bases from J, leaving 11 bases between. The CDR3 bases are TGTGCCAGCTCACCGGGTAGGGCTAACGAGCAGTACTTC. It is translated as CASSPGRANEQYF.

V and J are TRBV28 and TRBJ2-5, with D possibly being TRBD2 (6 bases). CDR1 is MDHEN, CDR2 SYDVKM, per germline. The CDR3 covers 15 residues. Trimming removed 3 bases from V and 5 bases from J, with 16 bases in between. The CDR3 sequence is CASSLGQGGEETQYF. In DNA, the CDR3 is TGTGCCAGCAGTTTGGGCCAGGGAGGCGAGGAGACCCAGTACTTC. Looking up the rest from reference TRBV28 and TRBJ2-5 gives the full variable domain: DVKVTQSSRYLVKRTGEKVFLECVQDMDHENMFWYRQDPGLGLRLIYFSYDVKMKEKGDIPEGYSVSREKKERFSLILESASTNQTSMYLCASSLGQGGEETQYFGPGTRLLVL.

V gene TRBV5-4 combines with J gene TRBJ2-3; 9 bases line up with TRBD2. From germline, CDR1 is SGHNT and CDR2 YYREEE (reference sequence). V was pared by 0 bases and J by 6 bases, with 8 bases of the junction left unmatched. This CDR3 contains 16 residues. CDR3 in DNA: TGTGCCAGCAGCTTGGGGCTAGCGGGACTACGCGATACGCAGTATTTT. This gives the protein CASSLGLAGLRDTQYF. Based on the CDR3 plus reference TRBV5-4 and TRBJ2-3, the full variable domain is ETGVTQSPTHLIKTRGQQVTLRCSSQSGHNTVSWYQQALGQGPQFIFQYYREEENGRGNFPPRFSGLQFPNYSSELNVNALELDDSALYLCASSLGLAGLRDTQYFGPGTRLTVL.

V is TRBV15 and J is TRBJ2-5; D may be TRBD1 (6 bases). The J call is uncertain, as TRBJ2-7 better fits the DNA end. The CDR3 is made up of 15 amino acids. From germline, CDR1 is LNHNV and CDR2 YYDKDF (reference sequence). This CDR3 is CATSRGFGTHYEQYF. The CDR3 DNA sequence: TGTGCCACCAGCAGAGGATTCGGGACACACTACGAGCAGTACTTC.

This chain uses TRBV11-2 with TRBJ2-5, with TRBD1 matching over 10 bases. Germline V gene sequence: CDR1 SGHAT, CDR2 FQNNGV. V was clipped by 5 bases and J by 10 bases; unmatched bases: 13. The CDR3 runs 15 residues. The CDR3 DNA reads TGTGCCAGCAGCCCGACAGGGGGCGGGGGCGTCGGCCAGTACTTC. It encodes CASSPTGGGGVGQYF.

J is TRBJ2-1 and V is TRBV5-1; 8 bases map to TRBD2. The CDR3 loop spans 15 amino acids. Germline CDR1 and CDR2: SGHRS and YFSETQ. After removal of 4 bases from V and 5 bases from J, the junction contained 8 bases not matched to a gene. CDR3 bases: TGCGCCAGCAGCAGGGCGGTTAGCGGGAACAATGAGCAGTTCTTC. Translation: CASSRAVSGNNEQFF.

J is TRBJ2-2 and V is TRBV29-1, with no clear D. Germline-derived CDR1 and CDR2 are SQVTM and ANQGSEA. The CDR3 is 11 amino acids. The V end lost 4 bases, the J end lost 5 bases, and 5 bases lay between the germline ends. CDR3 residues: CSVAGTGELFF. The CDR3 DNA reads TGCAGCGTTGCCGGGACCGGGGAGCTGTTTTTT.

The genes are TRBV10-3 and TRBJ2-1; D not resolved. The CDR3 has 13 residues. Germline CDR1 and CDR2: ENHRY and SYGVKD. Trimming removed 5 bases at V and 6 bases at J, with 11 bases between. The CDR3 DNA sequence: TGTGCCATCAGTTTAGAGATCCCCAATGAGCAGTTCTTC. Its protein product is CAISLEIPNEQFF.

V gene TRBV5-1 combines with J gene TRBJ1-1; 8 nucleotides agree with TRBD1. The CDR3 length is 15 residues. V trimming: 2 bases; J trimming: 1 base; junction bases outside the gene matches: 4. The germline V gene has CDR1 SGHRS and CDR2 YFSETQ. The CDR3 DNA sequence: TGCGCCAGCAGCTTAAGTGGGACAGGGAACACTGAAGCTTTCTTT. This translates into CASSLSGTGNTEAFF. The entire variable domain, with the rest obtained from reference TRBV5-1 and TRBJ1-1, is as follows: KAGVTQTPRYLIKTRGQQVTLSCSPISGHRSVSWYQQTPGQGLQFLFEYFSETQRNKGNFPGRFSGRQFSNSRSEMNVSTLELGDSALYLCASSLSGTGNTEAFFGQGTRLTVV.

The rearrangement joins TRBV10-3 to TRBJ2-1; 7 nucleotides agree with TRBD2. V lost 6 bases, J lost 2 bases, and 7 bases stayed unmatched. Germline CDR1 reads ENHRY; CDR2 reads SYGVKD. The CDR3 is made up of 15 amino acids. CDR3 coding DNA: TGTGCCATCAGATCAAACAGCGGGACCTACAATGAGCAGTTCTTC. Translating gives CAIRSNSGTYNEQFF.

The CDR3 reads CASSLMGQNTEAFF. The CDR3 DNA is TGTGCCAGCAGCTTAATGGGACAGAACACTGAAGCTTTCTTT. This sequence joins TRBV7-2 and TRBJ1-1; the D gene is possibly TRBD1 (6 bases). The CDR3 runs 14 residues. The ends were cut back, 2 bases at V and 1 base at J, with 8 bases in the middle. Germline V CDR1 and CDR2: SGHTA, FQGNSA.

The chain recombines TRBV28 with TRBJ1-6; D is ambiguous. The CDR3 spans 14 residues. Between the trimmed V and J ends, which lost 3 bases and 7 bases, there was a span of 10 bases. Germline V gives CDR1 MDHEN, CDR2 SYDVKM. The CDR3 protein is CASSLSARNSPLHF. In DNA form, the CDR3 reads TGTGCCAGCAGTTTGTCTGCAAGGAATTCACCCCTCCACTTT.

The gene calls are TRBV4-1 and TRBJ2-3, with TRBD2 matching over 10 bases. The V and J ends lost 5 bases and 2 bases, in that order; junction bases with no gene match: 4. This CDR3 region has 15 residues. CDR1 and CDR2 from the germline V gene are MGHRA and YSYEKL. CDR3 residues: CASSSSGGLTDTQYF. The CDR3 DNA follows: TGCGCCAGCAGCTCTAGCGGGGGACTCACAGATACGCAGTATTTT.

The genes are TRBV7-3 and TRBJ2-1; TRBD2 matches at 8 bases. The CDR3 is 15 residues long. Per the germline V gene, CDR1 is SGHTA and CDR2 is FQGTGA. With V trimmed by 5 bases and J by 5 bases, 8 bases remained unmatched. The DNA for the CDR3 is TGTGCCAGCAGCCCACACGGGGGGGAAGACAATGAGCAGTTCTTC. Amino acid sequence: CASSPHGGEDNEQFF. The whole variable domain, filled in from reference TRBV7-3 and TRBJ2-1, reads GAGVSQTPSNKVTEKGKYVELRCDPISGHTALYWYRQSLGQGPEFLIYFQGTGAADDSGLPNDRFFAVRPEGSVSTLKIQRTERGDSAVYLCASSPHGGEDNEQFFGPGTRLTVL.

The chain is built from TRBV7-2 and TRBJ1-6, with D hard to call. The V end lost 3 bases, the J end lost 10 bases, and 10 bases lay between the germline ends. In germline, CDR1 is SGHTA, CDR2 FQGNSA. The length of the CDR3 is 13 residues. The CDR3 coding sequence is TGTGCCAGCAGCTTGAACAGAATATCACCCCTCCACTTT. It encodes CASSLNRISPLHF. Looking up the rest from reference TRBV7-2 and TRBJ1-6 gives the full variable domain: GAGVSQSPSNKVTEKGKDVELRCDPISGHTALYWYRQSLGQGLEFLIYFQGNSAPDKSGLPSDRFSAERTGGSVSTLTIQRTQQEDSAVYLCASSLNRISPLHFGNGTRLTVT.

The chain is built from TRBV15 and TRBJ2-7; D is unclear. The germline V gene encodes CDR1 LNHNV and CDR2 YYDKDF (reference sequence). The CDR3 consists of 12 residues. The V gene lost 4 bases and the J gene lost 6 bases, with 10 bases spanning the gap. CDR3 sequence reads: CATSTSKGEQYF. The DNA of the CDR3 is TGTGCCACCAGCACTAGTAAGGGCGAGCAGTACTTC.

V gene TRBV7-2 combines with J gene TRBJ2-1, with D hard to call. This CDR3 spans 11 amino acids. V lost 1 base, J lost 10 bases, and 5 bases lay in between. CDR1 and CDR2 from the germline V gene are SGHTA and FQGNSA. The CDR3 coding sequence is TGTGCCAGCAGCTTAGGCGGCGAGCAGTTCTTC. Translation gives CASSLGGEQFF.